This TCR beta chain stems from a study of blood T cell repertoires in COVID-19. Study context: The United States, Italy and Spain were the sources of the acute and convalescent COVID-19 samples.

About this clone: The sample holds other DNA sequences that translate to the same CDR3.

The CDR3 runs to 19 residues. V dropped 4 bases and J dropped 5; count of bases not matched to a gene: 14. Germline assignment: CDR1 SGHDN and CDR2 FVKESK. Original processing notes: Cell counts per sample came from amplifying reference gene primers. Assay used: immunoSEQ multiplex PCR; TCRdb lists only in-frame clones, some missing. Clonal size and the V and J genes are those of that table, whereas D and trimming came from the DNA. The data show roughly 21,000 clones, with 86% seen just once and 9% to 15% held by the top ten. V usage is TRBV14 and J usage is TRBJ2-2, with TRBD2 identical over 12 bases. The source material was peripheral blood. The clonotype was recovered from a woman older than 75 with active or convalescent COVID-19. CDR3 coding DNA: TGTGCCAGCAGCCGATACGGCCTAACTAGCGGGGGGCGGACCGGGGAGCTGTTTTTT. It translates to CASSRYGLTSGGRTGELFF.